Each of the 12 T cell receptor beta chains below was sequenced from the same sample in a study of blood T cell repertoires in COVID-19. Data came from immunoSEQ multiplex PCR; TCRdb stores just in-frame clones and leaves some out. The top ten clones hold less than 6.5% of a sample with tens of thousands of clones, approximately 82% of them seen once. Input material: peripheral blood. The receptor source for this set is a man aged 50 to 59 with active COVID-19.

J is TRBJ2-3 and V is TRBV3-1 (or the pseudogene TRBV3-2); 9 bases map to TRBD2. V lost 3 bases, J lost 4 bases, and 5 bases stayed unmatched. CDR3 size: 15 residues. Germline V gives CDR1 LGHDT, CDR2 YNNKEL (reference sequence). DNA of the CDR3: TGTGCCAGCAGCCAGCGGGGGGGCCGGGCAGATACGCAGTATTTT. Encoded protein: CASSQRGGRADTQYF.

This rearrangement joins TRBV9 to TRBJ2-7; TRBD2 is a possible D gene (6 bases). The CDR3 is made up of 15 amino acids. Trimming removed 10 bases at V and 0 bases at J, with 20 bases between. Germline V CDR1 and CDR2: SGDLS, YYNGEE. CDR3 region: CARAMEGTCSYEQYF. The CDR3 DNA reads TGTGCCCGGGCAATGGAGGGGACGTGCTCCTACGAGCAGTACTTC.

This clone was seen once. The chain combines TRBV18 with TRBJ1-2; 7 nucleotides line up with TRBD1. CDR1 and CDR2 (germline): KGHSH, LQKENI. With V trimmed by 3 bases and J by 6 bases, 4 bases remained unmatched. The CDR3 is 13 amino acids. The CDR3: CASSPTQGDGYTF. The CDR3 DNA follows: TGTGCCAGCTCACCCACGCAGGGGGATGGCTACACCTTC.

This chain joins TRBV10-3 and TRBJ2-1; no clear D gene. Germline CDR1 ENHRY, CDR2 SYGVKD. The V and J ends lost 0 bases and 7 bases respectively, with 10 bases between them. CDR3 length equals 14 residues. The CDR3 DNA reads TGTGCCATCAGTGAGTCTCCACTCGGTAATGAGCAGTTCTTC. It yields the protein CAISESPLGNEQFF.

J is TRBJ2-7 and V is TRBV6-5, with D maybe TRBD1 (5 bases). V dropped 7 bases and J dropped 4 bases, with 17 bases sitting between them. The CDR3 length is 14 residues. Germline assignment: CDR1 MNHEY and CDR2 SVGAGI. The CDR3 DNA reads as TGTGCCAGCATCTTAAAGGGGATTCAGTACGAGCAGTACTTC. It specifies CASILKGIQYEQYF.

This clone has only one observation. The J gene is TRBJ2-1, the V gene TRBV2, with TRBD2 matching 13 bases. CDR1 is SNHLY, CDR2 FYNNEI, per germline. The CDR3 is 14 residues long. V dropped 6 bases and J dropped 7; count of bases not matched to a gene: 3. The CDR3 nucleotides read TGTGCCAGCAGAGGGGGACTAGCGGGAAATGAGCAGTTCTTC. As protein: CASRGGLAGNEQFF.

V gene TRBV9 combines with J gene TRBJ2-7, with a weak D call TRBD2 (5 bases). CDR1 is SGDLS, CDR2 YYNGEE, per germline. V was clipped by 0 bases and J by 0 bases, with 10 bases between them. The CDR3 totals 15 residues. For the CDR3, the DNA is TGTGCCAGCAGCGTAGGGGGAGATCCCTCCTACGAGCAGTACTTC. Its translation is CASSVGGDPSYEQYF.

The rearrangement links TRBV2 to TRBJ2-7, with TRBD2 as a possible D gene (5 bases). The CDR3 sequence is 14 residues long. From germline, CDR1 is SNHLY and CDR2 FYNNEI. V lost 6 bases to trimming and J lost 2 bases, with 14 bases between them. CDR3 in amino acids: CASRNGLPPYEQYF. CDR3 sequence (DNA): TGTGCCAGCAGGAATGGACTCCCTCCCTACGAGCAGTACTTC.

A word on this clone: At the DNA level, this CDR3 is encoded by other sequences in the same sample as well. J is TRBJ1-5 and V is TRBV7-2; the D is unclear. Germline V CDR1 and CDR2: SGHTA, FQGNSA. V dropped 5 bases and J dropped 0 bases, with 5 bases sitting between them. The CDR3 is made up of 13 amino acids. For the CDR3, the DNA is TGTGCCAGCAGCCTCAGTAGCAATCAGCCCCAGCATTTT. Translation: CASSLSSNQPQHF.

This rearrangement joins TRBV5-1 to TRBJ2-3; D possibly corresponds to TRBD2 (6 bases). Germline CDR1 is SGHRS and CDR2 is YFSETQ. The CDR3 consists of 12 residues. Trimming stripped 4 bases from V and 6 bases from J, with 9 bases between. The CDR3 bases are TGCGCCAGCAGCACGAGCGGGGATACGCAGTATTTT. It translates to CASSTSGDTQYF.

The chain joins TRBV4-2 to TRBJ2-5, with TRBD2 matching over 12 bases. Trimming took 3 bases from V and 1 from J; bases not matched to a gene: 6. Germline V gene data show CDR1 as LGHNA and CDR2 as YNFKEQ. The length of the CDR3 is 17 residues. The CDR3 is CASSQTSGGPRQETQYF. CDR3 bases: TGTGCCAGCAGCCAGACTAGCGGGGGCCCTCGCCAAGAGACCCAGTACTTC.

V is TRBV6-6 and J is TRBJ1-5; D possibly corresponds to TRBD1 (6 bases). Germline V gene lookup returns CDR1 MNHNY and CDR2 SVGAGI (reference sequence). Trimming removed 7 bases at V and 4 bases at J, with 11 bases between. This CDR3 has 13 amino acids. As DNA, the CDR3 is TGTGCCAGCAAACCAGGGGATAATCAGCCCCAGCATTTT. It yields the protein CASKPGDNQPQHF.